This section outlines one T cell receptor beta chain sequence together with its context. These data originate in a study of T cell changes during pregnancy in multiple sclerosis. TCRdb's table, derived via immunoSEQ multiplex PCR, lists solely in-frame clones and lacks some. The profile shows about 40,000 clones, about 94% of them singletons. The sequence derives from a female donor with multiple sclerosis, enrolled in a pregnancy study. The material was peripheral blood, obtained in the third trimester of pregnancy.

The CDR3 sequence is CASSQVGSGGTGELFF. CDR3 sequence (DNA): TGCGCCAGCAGCCAAGTAGGGTCGGGGGGCACCGGGGAGCTGTTTTTT. The genes are TRBV4-3 and TRBJ2-2; 7 bases are shared with TRBD2. The CDR3 length is 16 residues. Trimming removed 1 base from V and 4 bases from J; junction bases left unmatched: 6. Germline V lookup: CDR1 LGHNA, CDR2 YSLEER.